This is a list of T cell receptor beta chains from one sample in a study of CD8+CD57+ T cells in acquired aplastic anemia. Via MiXCR, TCRdb re-called the reads, giving one row per CDR3 protein. The sample records 150,000 to 200,000 distinct CDR3 sequences, less than 65% being singletons. Material for sequencing was sorted CD4+, CD8+, or CD8+CD57+ T cells (not recorded which) from PBMCs. Receptors were obtained from a human donor with aplastic anemia. Each CDR3 is given with its conserved first and last residue. Each record gives: J gene, V gene, D gene, CDR3 length, clone size, CDR3 protein, CDR3 DNA. A D gene is named only where the DNA matches it firmly. Clone size appears in some rows only: once, few, many, or a class for an expanded clone.

J gene: TRBJ2-7; V gene: TRBV10-3; D gene: -; CDR3 length: 13; clone size: few; CDR3 protein: CAISELGAYEQYF; CDR3 DNA: TGTGCCATCAGTGAGCTGGGGGCCTACGAGCAGTACTTC
J gene: TRBJ2-3; V gene: TRBV20-1; D gene: -; CDR3 length: 12; clone size: many; CDR3 protein: CSAPGTTDTQYF; CDR3 DNA: TGCAGTGCCCCAGGGACCACAGATACGCAGTATTTT
J gene: TRBJ1-1; V gene: TRBV5-1; D gene: -; CDR3 length: 14; clone size: -; CDR3 protein: CASSFDSMNTEAFF; CDR3 DNA: TGCGCCAGCAGTTTCGACAGCATGAACACTGAAGCTTTCTTT
J gene: TRBJ1-2; V gene: TRBV7-3; D gene: TRBD1; CDR3 length: 14; clone size: -; CDR3 protein: CASSRTGQGDGYTF; CDR3 DNA: TGTGCCAGCAGCAGAACGGGACAGGGCGACGGCTACACCTTC
J gene: TRBJ2-3; V gene: TRBV7-2; D gene: -; CDR3 length: 14; clone size: -; CDR3 protein: CASSPPIGLDTQYF; CDR3 DNA: TGTGCCAGCTCACCGCCAATCGGCCTAGATACGCAGTATTTT
J gene: TRBJ2-2; V gene: TRBV10-3; D gene: TRBD1; CDR3 length: 16; clone size: many; CDR3 protein: CAISESGQGVTGELFF; CDR3 DNA: TGTGCCATCAGTGAGTCGGGACAGGGAGTCACCGGGGAGCTGTTTTTT
J gene: TRBJ1-5; V gene: TRBV20-1; D gene: TRBD1; CDR3 length: 13; clone size: few; CDR3 protein: CSASMGQGETQHF; CDR3 DNA: TGCAGTGCTAGTATGGGACAGGGGGAGACCCAGCATTTT
J gene: TRBJ2-7; V gene: TRBV4-1; D gene: -; CDR3 length: 16; clone size: many; CDR3 protein: CASSQDRKRADYEQYF; CDR3 DNA: TGCGCCAGCAGCCAAGATAGAAAAAGGGCGGATTACGAGCAGTACTTC
J gene: TRBJ1-1; V gene: TRBV19; D gene: -; CDR3 length: 13; clone size: -; CDR3 protein: CASSSHPGTEAFF; CDR3 DNA: TGTGCCAGCAGTTCACACCCGGGCACTGAAGCTTTCTTT
J gene: TRBJ2-7; V gene: TRBV5-1; D gene: -; CDR3 length: 15; clone size: -; CDR3 protein: CASSLGETGDYEQYF; CDR3 DNA: TGCGCCAGCAGCTTGGGTGAGACGGGGGACTACGAGCAGTACTTC
J gene: TRBJ1-2; V gene: TRBV7-2; D gene: TRBD1; CDR3 length: 13; clone size: once; CDR3 protein: CASSSTGYYGYTF; CDR3 DNA: TGTGCCAGCAGCTCGACAGGGTACTATGGCTACACCTTC
J gene: TRBJ2-3; V gene: TRBV2; D gene: TRBD1; CDR3 length: 15; clone size: -; CDR3 protein: CASSNRGQGRNTQYF; CDR3 DNA: TGTGCCAGCAGCAATAGGGGACAGGGGAGAAATACGCAGTATTTT
J gene: TRBJ2-1; V gene: TRBV7-9; D gene: -; CDR3 length: 14; clone size: -; CDR3 protein: CASSFGGRAVEQFF; CDR3 DNA: TGTGCCAGCAGCTTTGGTGGGAGAGCGGTTGAGCAGTTCTTC
J gene: TRBJ2-5; V gene: TRBV24-1; D gene: -; CDR3 length: 13; clone size: -; CDR3 protein: CATNRRVLETQYF; CDR3 DNA: TGTGCCACCAATCGACGGGTTTTAGAGACCCAGTACTTC
J gene: TRBJ1-3; V gene: TRBV20-1; D gene: -; CDR3 length: 12; clone size: once; CDR3 protein: CSARSSGNTIYF; CDR3 DNA: TGCAGTGCTAGAAGCTCTGGAAACACCATATATTTT
J gene: TRBJ2-3; V gene: TRBV5-1; D gene: TRBD1; CDR3 length: 17; clone size: -; CDR3 protein: CASSLAGQARSSDTQYF; CDR3 DNA: TGCGCCAGCAGCTTGGCCGGACAGGCGCGGAGCTCAGATACGCAGTATTTT
J gene: TRBJ1-5; V gene: TRBV7-2; D gene: TRBD1; CDR3 length: 13; clone size: -; CDR3 protein: CASSWDRRQPQHF; CDR3 DNA: TGTGCCAGCAGCTGGGACAGACGTCAGCCCCAGCATTTT
J gene: TRBJ1-6; V gene: TRBV9; D gene: -; CDR3 length: 15; clone size: -; CDR3 protein: CASSVEGGRDSPLHF; CDR3 DNA: TGTGCCAGCAGCGTAGAGGGCGGTAGAGATTCACCCCTCCACTTT
J gene: TRBJ1-5; V gene: TRBV7-9; D gene: -; CDR3 length: 12; clone size: -; CDR3 protein: CASRVGNQPQHF; CDR3 DNA: TGTGCCAGCAGGGTAGGCAATCAGCCCCAGCATTTT
J gene: TRBJ1-1; V gene: TRBV5-1; D gene: -; CDR3 length: 17; clone size: -; CDR3 protein: CASSPGGEGYRNTEAFF; CDR3 DNA: TGCGCCAGCAGCCCCGGGGGCGAGGGATATAGAAACACTGAAGCTTTCTTT
J gene: TRBJ2-7; V gene: TRBV20-1; D gene: -; CDR3 length: 14; clone size: -; CDR3 protein: CSAATQADPYEQYF; CDR3 DNA: TGCAGTGCTGCGACCCAGGCGGATCCCTACGAGCAGTACTTC
J gene: TRBJ1-3; V gene: TRBV6-5; D gene: TRBD1; CDR3 length: 14; clone size: -; CDR3 protein: CASRRTGSGNTIYF; CDR3 DNA: TGTGCCAGCAGGAGGACAGGGTCTGGAAACACCATATATTTT
J gene: TRBJ1-5; V gene: TRBV20-1; D gene: TRBD1; CDR3 length: 16; clone size: -; CDR3 protein: CSARTPIGTGRQPQHF; CDR3 DNA: TGCAGTGCTAGGACTCCTATAGGGACAGGGCGTCAGCCCCAGCATTTT
J gene: TRBJ1-1; V gene: TRBV19; D gene: -; CDR3 length: 16; clone size: many; CDR3 protein: CASSIGSGLKNTEAFF; CDR3 DNA: TGTGCCAGTAGTATCGGGTCGGGCCTTAAGAACACTGAAGCTTTCTTT
J gene: TRBJ1-6; V gene: TRBV2; D gene: -; CDR3 length: 14; clone size: -; CDR3 protein: CASSGGRANSPLHF; CDR3 DNA: TGTGCCAGCAGCGGGGGGAGGGCTAATTCACCCCTCCACTTT
J gene: TRBJ2-7; V gene: TRBV15; D gene: TRBD2; CDR3 length: 14; clone size: -; CDR3 protein: CATSRDSGRFEQYF; CDR3 DNA: TGTGCCACCAGCAGAGATAGCGGGAGGTTCGAGCAGTACTTC
J gene: TRBJ2-2; V gene: TRBV7-9; D gene: TRBD1; CDR3 length: 16; clone size: -; CDR3 protein: CASSLPGQGVTGEWFF; CDR3 DNA: TGTGCCAGCAGCCTCCCGGGACAGGGTGTTACCGGGGAGTGGTTTTTT
J gene: TRBJ1-4; V gene: TRBV10-2; D gene: -; CDR3 length: 13; clone size: -; CDR3 protein: CASSGGFGEKLFF; CDR3 DNA: TGCGCCAGCAGTGGAGGTTTTGGGGAAAAACTGTTTTTT
J gene: TRBJ2-3; V gene: TRBV7-2; D gene: -; CDR3 length: 14; clone size: -; CDR3 protein: CASSSGTSTDTQYF; CDR3 DNA: TGTGCCAGCAGCTCCGGGACTAGCACAGATACGCAGTATTTT
J gene: TRBJ2-2; V gene: TRBV29-1; D gene: -; CDR3 length: 15; clone size: once; CDR3 protein: CSCPQGTSNTGELFF; CDR3 DNA: TGCAGCTGCCCGCAGGGGACTTCGAACACCGGTGAGCTGTTTTTT
J gene: TRBJ2-7; V gene: TRBV7-2; D gene: -; CDR3 length: 13; clone size: few; CDR3 protein: CASSSRNSYEQYF; CDR3 DNA: TGTGCCAGCAGCTCACGAAATTCCTACGAGCAGTACTTC
J gene: TRBJ1-5; V gene: TRBV7-9; D gene: TRBD1; CDR3 length: 16; clone size: few; CDR3 protein: CASSLFETGGNQPQHF; CDR3 DNA: TGTGCCAGCAGCTTATTCGAGACAGGGGGCAATCAGCCCCAGCATTTT
J gene: TRBJ2-2; V gene: TRBV5-1; D gene: -; CDR3 length: 15; clone size: once; CDR3 protein: CASSYGQGGTGELFF; CDR3 DNA: TGCGCCAGCAGCTACGGACAGGGAGGGACCGGGGAGCTGTTTTTT
J gene: TRBJ2-5; V gene: TRBV2; D gene: TRBD2; CDR3 length: 14; clone size: -; CDR3 protein: CASKSGLGQETQYF; CDR3 DNA: TGTGCCAGCAAATCGGGACTAGGCCAAGAGACCCAGTACTTC
J gene: TRBJ1-6; V gene: TRBV20-1; D gene: -; CDR3 length: 13; clone size: -; CDR3 protein: CSGPLGVNSPLHF; CDR3 DNA: TGCAGTGGCCCACTGGGGGTCAATTCACCCCTCCACTTT
J gene: TRBJ2-7; V gene: TRBV5-5; D gene: -; CDR3 length: 13; clone size: -; CDR3 protein: CASSLALPGEQYF; CDR3 DNA: TGTGCCAGCAGCTTGGCCCTACCGGGGGAGCAGTACTTC
J gene: TRBJ2-5; V gene: TRBV27; D gene: -; CDR3 length: 13; clone size: many; CDR3 protein: CASSPGGAETQYF; CDR3 DNA: TGTGCCAGCAGCCCAGGAGGGGCGGAGACCCAGTACTTC
J gene: TRBJ1-5; V gene: TRBV2; D gene: -; CDR3 length: 15; clone size: many; CDR3 protein: CASSEALGSNQPQHF; CDR3 DNA: TGTGCCAGCAGTGAAGCGCTAGGTAGCAATCAGCCCCAGCATTTT
J gene: TRBJ1-1; V gene: TRBV30; D gene: TRBD1; CDR3 length: 13; clone size: -; CDR3 protein: CAWSGPQGREAFF; CDR3 DNA: TGTGCCTGGAGTGGACCACAGGGGAGAGAAGCTTTCTTT
J gene: TRBJ2-1; V gene: TRBV19; D gene: TRBD2; CDR3 length: 17; clone size: -; CDR3 protein: CASSQPRAGDRRDEQFF; CDR3 DNA: TGTGCCAGTAGCCAGCCCAGGGCGGGAGATCGCCGGGATGAGCAGTTCTTC
J gene: TRBJ1-6; V gene: TRBV9; D gene: -; CDR3 length: 13; clone size: -; CDR3 protein: CASSVVYNSPLHF; CDR3 DNA: TGTGCCAGCAGCGTAGTGTATAATTCACCCCTCCACTTT
J gene: TRBJ2-2; V gene: TRBV28; D gene: TRBD1; CDR3 length: 16; clone size: few; CDR3 protein: CASSLVDRGYTGELFF; CDR3 DNA: TGTGCCAGCAGTTTGGTGGACAGGGGGTACACCGGGGAGCTGTTTTTT
J gene: TRBJ1-6; V gene: TRBV25-1; D gene: TRBD1; CDR3 length: 14; clone size: few; CDR3 protein: CASSEWDSNSPLHF; CDR3 DNA: TGTGCCAGCAGTGAATGGGACAGCAATTCACCCCTCCACTTT
J gene: TRBJ2-7; V gene: TRBV20-1; D gene: -; CDR3 length: 13; clone size: -; CDR3 protein: CSANTPQFYEQYF; CDR3 DNA: TGCAGTGCCAACACTCCACAGTTCTACGAGCAGTACTTC
J gene: TRBJ2-3; V gene: TRBV19; D gene: -; CDR3 length: 12; clone size: many; CDR3 protein: CASKQGADTQYF; CDR3 DNA: TGTGCCAGTAAACAGGGAGCAGATACGCAGTATTTT
J gene: TRBJ1-1; V gene: TRBV25-1; D gene: -; CDR3 length: 12; clone size: many; CDR3 protein: CASELENTEAFF; CDR3 DNA: TGTGCCAGCGAATTGGAGAACACTGAAGCTTTCTTT
J gene: TRBJ1-1; V gene: TRBV12-3/TRBV12-4; D gene: -; CDR3 length: 12; clone size: -; CDR3 protein: CASSLKPSQAFF; CDR3 DNA: TGTGCCAGCAGTTTAAAGCCCTCCCAAGCTTTCTTT
J gene: TRBJ2-3; V gene: TRBV9; D gene: TRBD2; CDR3 length: 18; clone size: few; CDR3 protein: CASSPSRGGRWSTDTQYF; CDR3 DNA: TGTGCCAGCAGCCCTTCCAGGGGCGGGAGGTGGAGCACGGATACGCAGTATTTT
J gene: TRBJ2-7; V gene: TRBV7-2; D gene: TRBD1; CDR3 length: 15; clone size: -; CDR3 protein: CASTLLTGSVDEQYF; CDR3 DNA: TGTGCCAGCACCTTGCTGACAGGGAGTGTCGACGAGCAGTACTTC
J gene: TRBJ2-7; V gene: TRBV5-8; D gene: TRBD1; CDR3 length: 15; clone size: -; CDR3 protein: CVSSSGGQGNREQYF; CDR3 DNA: TGTGTCAGCAGCTCGGGGGGACAGGGGAACCGCGAGCAGTACTTC
J gene: TRBJ1-2; V gene: TRBV9; D gene: TRBD1; CDR3 length: 15; clone size: -; CDR3 protein: CASSAPGTDIYGYTF; CDR3 DNA: TGTGCCAGCAGCGCGCCCGGGACAGATATCTATGGCTACACCTTC
J gene: TRBJ2-7; V gene: TRBV5-1; D gene: TRBD2; CDR3 length: 14; clone size: -; CDR3 protein: CASSLTSGPYEQYF; CDR3 DNA: TGCGCCAGCAGCTTGACTAGCGGCCCCTACGAGCAGTACTTC
J gene: TRBJ2-5; V gene: TRBV20-1; D gene: -; CDR3 length: 13; clone size: -; CDR3 protein: CSARLSYQETQYF; CDR3 DNA: TGCAGTGCTAGATTATCTTACCAAGAGACCCAGTACTTC